The present entry profiles one T cell receptor (beta chain) with its context. The data derive from a study of PD-L1 blockade in urothelial cancer. The CDR3 has 16 amino acids. J lost 6 bases, V lost 4 bases, and 7 bases had no gene match. Germline lookup yields CDR1 SGHDT and CDR2 YYEEEE. Sample time point: peripheral blood 6 weeks after treatment start. In each PCR, synthetic TCR analog templates were spiked in. Clones were read by immunoSEQ multiplex PCR, and TCRdb kept only the in-frame ones, dropping some. Of 45,000 to 55,000 clones in the sample, around 87% were seen once. The gene calls are TRBV5-6 and TRBJ2-5, with 15 bases matching TRBD2. This receptor was taken from a man in his 60s with urothelial cancer. The source was PBMCs, collected around atezolizumab (anti-PD-L1) treatment. CDR3 bases: TGTGCCAGCAGCCCGGGGGGACTAGCGGGGGGTAAGACCCAGTACTTC. Translating gives CASSPGGLAGGKTQYF.